The following is a T cell receptor (beta chain) sequence with its context. The data derive from a study of blood T cell repertoires in COVID-19. The protocol was immunoSEQ multiplex PCR, while the TCRdb copy is restricted to in-frame clones and leaves out a portion. The sample lists around 500,000 clones, approximately 90% occurring once. The study assigned cohorts using participant-reported clinical history. Two negative PCRs, clearance, or symptom resolution characterized the recovered Cohort 3 donors. With 1 base clipped from V and 0 bases from J, the junction kept 9 bases outside the gene matches. The CDR3 is 18 residues long. Looked up from germline, CDR1 is LGHNA and CDR2 is YNFKEQ.

This TCR was sampled from a woman in her forties who had recovered from COVID-19. The chain uses TRBV4-2 and TRBJ2-1; 7 nucleotides match TRBD1. Sequencing was carried out using PBMCs or T cells enriched from blood (not recorded which). The CDR3 sequence: CASSQGFGTASSYNEQFF. CDR3 bases: TGTGCCAGCAGCCAAGGATTTGGGACAGCGAGCTCCTACAATGAGCAGTTCTTC.